The T cell receptor (beta chain) under discussion was sequenced for a study of cytomegalovirus exposure and HLA in healthy donors. On the study more broadly: When fewer than 400 donors were genotyped, roughly 82% of them were found to fall in the Caucasian-associated ancestry cluster.

The PCR ran on 60 Vbeta and 13 Jbeta primers. Produced via immunoSEQ multiplex PCR; TCRdb's table is partial and in-frame only. The table has a few hundred thousand clones, over 70% seen once. Germline values: CDR1 SGHRS, CDR2 YFSETQ. The V segment lost 0 bases and the J segment 1 base; nucleotides outside the gene matches: 3. This CDR3 comprises 18 residues. The V call is TRBV5-1, the J call TRBJ2-6; 11 bases align to TRBD1. The clonotype comes from a girl aged 2 to 10 in good health and CMV-seronegative. Source material: PBMCs. CDR3 residues: CASSLGTGGKSGANVLTF. In DNA form, the CDR3 reads TGCGCCAGCAGCTTGGGGACAGGGGGCAAATCTGGGGCCAACGTCCTGACTTTC.